These T cell receptor beta chains were read from a single sample in a study of blood T cell repertoires in COVID-19. The repertoire was sequenced with immunoSEQ multiplex PCR; TCRdb's copy has only in-frame clones and lacks some. The repertoire includes about 130,000 clones, about four fifths of them detected once, and roughly 3% sits in the top ten. The sample comprised peripheral blood. The receptors shown here come from a woman aged 80 or over with acute or convalescent COVID-19. CDR3s include the opening cysteine and the closing phenylalanine or tryptophan. The D gene is left open where the match is weak.

v_gene	j_gene	d_gene	CDR3nt	CDR3aa
TRBV5-8	TRBJ2-1	NA	TGTGCCGACACCCCGGACAGTAACTACAATGAGCAGTTCTTC	CADTPDSNYNEQFF
TRBV29-1	TRBJ1-1	TRBD1	TGCAGCGTTGTGGGACAGAGCACTGAAGCTTTCTTT	CSVVGQSTEAFF
TRBV11-3	TRBJ1-4	NA	TGTGCCAGCAGCTTACTTCCGGACAGAACTAATGAAAAACTGTTTTTT	CASSLLPDRTNEKLFF
TRBV5-1	TRBJ1-2	TRBD1	TGCGCCAGCAGCTCCCAGGGGGTAGATGGCTACACCTTC	CASSSQGVDGYTF
TRBV28	TRBJ1-1	NA	TGTGCCAGCAGTTTATTCGGAGGGGCGGGGACTGAAGCTTTCTTT	CASSLFGGAGTEAFF
TRBV4-1	TRBJ1-1	NA	TGCGCCAGCAGCCAAGACTACCAAAACCCGGGGGCTGAAGCTTTCTTT	CASSQDYQNPGAEAFF
TRBV5-1	TRBJ1-1	NA	TGCGCCAGCAGCCCGCGGGGTGCTGAAGCTTTCTTT	CASSPRGAEAFF
TRBV29-1	TRBJ1-1	NA	TGCAGCGTAGTCCCCCCGGGACACTCTTCTGAAGCTTTCTTT	CSVVPPGHSSEAFF
TRBV2	TRBJ1-2	TRBD1	TGTGCCAGCAGTGGGGGTGGACAGGTTACCGACCTCCGTGGGCAAAACTATGGCTACACCTTC	CASSGGGQVTDLRGQNYGYTF
TRBV19	TRBJ1-5	TRBD1	TGTGCCAGTAGTGTCCAGGGGGCTCGCGCTCAGCCCCAGCATTTT	CASSVQGARAQPQHF
TRBV7-2	TRBJ1-3	TRBD1	TGTGCCAGCAGCTTAGTAGGGCAGGGGGCTGGAAACACCATATATTTT	CASSLVGQGAGNTIYF
TRBV7-2	TRBJ1-5	TRBD1	TGTGCCAGCAGCTTGGACAGGGCCAGCCATCAGCCCCAGCATTTT	CASSLDRASHQPQHF